The 8 T cell receptor beta chains given below trace back to one sample, sequenced in a study of blood T cell repertoires in COVID-19. The data were produced by immunoSEQ multiplex PCR, yet TCRdb's version contains in-frame clones alone and is incomplete. This repertoire shows tens of thousands of clones, roughly nine tenths found once; its top ten account for 2.5% to 3%. The source material was peripheral blood. The source is a man aged 50-59 years with acute or convalescent COVID-19.

The chain is built from TRBV27 and TRBJ2-7; tentative D call: TRBD1 (6 bases). The germline V and J ends were trimmed by 3 bases and 7 bases, with 13 bases remaining between them. Looked up from germline, CDR1 is MNHEY and CDR2 is SMNVEV (reference sequence). This CDR3 has 13 residues. In nucleotides, the CDR3 is TGTGCCAGCAGTTTCCGGACAGCAAATGAGCAGTACTTC. This translates into CASSFRTANEQYF.

By share, this clone counts as medium-sized (0.01 to 0.1%). The V and J genes are TRBV3-1 (or the pseudogene TRBV3-2) and TRBJ2-2; 7 nucleotides agree with TRBD2. This CDR3 spans 15 amino acids. CDR1 is LGHDT and CDR2 is YNNKEL in the germline V gene (reference sequence). V lost 3 bases and J lost 4; bases outside the gene matches: 5. CDR3 coding DNA: TGTGCCAGCAGCCAGGCCCGGGAGGTCACCGGGGAGCTGTTTTTT. Translation gives CASSQAREVTGELFF.

The count of this clone is one. This rearrangement joins TRBV5-6 to TRBJ1-1; 7 bases map to TRBD1. Germline values: CDR1 SGHDT, CDR2 YYEEEE. With 3 bases clipped from V and 11 bases from J, the junction kept 10 bases outside the gene matches. This CDR3 has 13 amino acids. DNA of the CDR3: TGTGCCAGCAGCTGGGAGACACAGGGGAGTGCTTTCTTT. Encoded protein: CASSWETQGSAFF.

This clone occurred a few times. The chain uses TRBV19 and TRBJ2-1, with TRBD2 identical over 7 bases. Losses at the gene ends were 3 bases for V and 4 bases for J; bases not matched to a gene: 6. Germline V gene lookup returns CDR1 LNHDA and CDR2 SQIVND (reference sequence). The CDR3 loop spans 15 amino acids. Here the CDR3 reads CASSIGLADYNEQFF. For the CDR3, the DNA is TGTGCCAGTAGTATTGGGCTAGCGGATTACAATGAGCAGTTCTTC.

The genes are TRBV7-9 and TRBJ2-2, with 12 bases matching TRBD2. This CDR3 has 18 amino acids. Germline CDR1 and CDR2: SEHNR and FQNEAQ (reference sequence). Trimming at V came to 3 bases and at J to 4 bases, leaving 9 bases not matched to a gene. For the CDR3, the DNA is TGTGCCAGCAGCTTCGTGACTAGCGGGAGATTTGGCACCGGGGAGCTGTTTTTT. The encoded protein is CASSFVTSGRFGTGELFF.

This chain joins TRBV5-4 and TRBJ1-4; D may be TRBD1 (6 bases). The V and J ends lost 4 bases and 0 bases respectively, with 19 bases between them. Germline-derived CDR1 and CDR2 are SGHNT and YYREEE (reference sequence). The CDR3 is made up of 18 amino acids. The CDR3 is CASSRGGGASPTNEKLFF. CDR3 DNA: TGTGCCAGCAGCCGCGGGGGGGGCGCCTCCCCAACTAATGAAAAACTGTTTTTT.

V and J are TRBV4-2 and TRBJ1-3; a weak D match, TRBD1 (6 bases). V gave up 0 bases and J gave up 4 bases, with 10 bases separating them. The CDR3 runs 15 residues. In germline, CDR1 is LGHNA, CDR2 YNFKEQ. The CDR3 spells CASSQEAGEGNTIYF. The CDR3 region has the DNA TGTGCCAGCAGCCAAGAGGCAGGGGAAGGAAACACCATATATTTT.

The V and J genes are TRBV5-8 and TRBJ1-4; D is perhaps TRBD1 (6 bases). The CDR3 extends over 16 amino acids. CDR1 and CDR2 from the germline V gene are SGHTS and YDEGEE. Trimming shortened V by 0 bases and J by 4 bases, and 13 bases separated the two germline ends. The DNA for the CDR3 is TGTGCCAGCAGCTTGGCCGTTACAGGGCTTAATGAAAAACTGTTTTTT. Protein product: CASSLAVTGLNEKLFF.